The T cell receptor (beta chain) under discussion was sequenced for a study of a mutant IDH1 vaccine in newly diagnosed glioma. Study in general: Eight vaccine doses were administered to patients at weeks 1, 3, 5, 7, 11, 15, 19 and 23. Patients were started on vaccination 4-6 weeks after radiotherapy alone, or with temozolomide cycles. It was radiotherapy, temozolomide, or both that patients received previously, with most receiving both. Study observations and caveats: Researchers report vaccine-induced immune responses in just under 95% of patients.

About this clone: The antigen is not known.

The protocol was immunoSEQ multiplex PCR, while the TCRdb copy is restricted to in-frame clones and leaves out a portion. The top ten clones hold 0.56% of a sample with approximately 80,000 clones, roughly 90% of them seen once. Stated time point: week 5, during vaccination. A single vaccine dose contained 300 ug of mutant IDH1 20-mer peptide, and topical imiquimod was used with it. The sequence was obtained from a woman aged 45-59 years with glioma. Sequenced material: PBMCs, taken from a glioma patient whose treatment included an IDH1 peptide vaccine.

This CDR3 reads CASSPPGSGNTIYF. The DNA for the CDR3 is TGTGCCAGCAGTCCCCCGGGTTCTGGAAACACCATATATTTT. This chain links TRBV28 with TRBJ1-3; D unclear. This CDR3 comprises 14 residues. V lost 5 bases, J lost 1 base, and 9 bases lay in between. The germline V gene encodes CDR1 MDHEN and CDR2 SYDVKM.